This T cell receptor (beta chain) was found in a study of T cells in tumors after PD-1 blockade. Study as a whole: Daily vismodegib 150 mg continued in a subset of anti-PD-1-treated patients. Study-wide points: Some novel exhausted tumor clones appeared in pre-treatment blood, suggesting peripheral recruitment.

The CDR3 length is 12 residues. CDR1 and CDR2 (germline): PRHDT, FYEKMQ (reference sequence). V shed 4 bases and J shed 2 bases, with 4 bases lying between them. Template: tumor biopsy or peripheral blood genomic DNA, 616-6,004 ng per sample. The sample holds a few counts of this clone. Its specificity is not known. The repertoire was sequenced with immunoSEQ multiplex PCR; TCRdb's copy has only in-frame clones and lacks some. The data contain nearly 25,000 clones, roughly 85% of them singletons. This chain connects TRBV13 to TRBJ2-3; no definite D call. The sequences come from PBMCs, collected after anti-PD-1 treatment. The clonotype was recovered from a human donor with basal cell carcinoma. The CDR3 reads CASSSFTDTQYF. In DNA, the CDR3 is TGTGCCAGCAGCTCCTTCACAGATACGCAGTATTTT.